The rows below give T cell receptor beta chains drawn from one sample of a study of T-cell memory formation after mild COVID-19. TCRdb recomputed calls from the 5' RACE reads with MiXCR, one row per CDR3 protein. The sample consists of approximately 500,000 distinct CDR3 sequences, roughly 25% of them appearing once. Source material: PBMCs or a T cell subset sorted from them (not recorded which). These receptors were obtained from an adult woman who had mild COVID-19 (a few samples of this study predate the infection). Cell type and time point are not known. Each CDR3 is given with its conserved first and last residue. A D gene is named only where the DNA matches it firmly. The size entry is marked missing in some rows and otherwise reads once, few, many or a size class.

V gene	clone size	J gene	D gene	CDR3 protein	CDR3 DNA
TRBV5-1	.	TRBJ2-3	TRBD2	CASSFGLADSTDTQYF	TGCGCCAGCAGCTTTGGACTAGCGGATAGCACAGATACGCAGTATTTT
TRBV3-1	few	TRBJ2-7	TRBD2	CASSQVPATSGSYEQYF	TGTGCCAGCAGCCAAGTTCCGGCGACTAGCGGTTCCTACGAGCAGTACTTC
TRBV7-3	few	TRBJ2-6	.	CASSLGQTLSGANVLTF	TGTGCCAGCAGCTTAGGACAGACCCTCTCTGGGGCCAACGTCCTGACTTTC
TRBV25-1	.	TRBJ1-5	.	CASSESGIEAQPQHF	TGTGCCAGCAGTGAATCCGGGATTGAAGCTCAGCCCCAGCATTTT
TRBV5-5	many	TRBJ2-1	.	CASSPASVTNEQFF	TGTGCCAGCAGCCCCGCGTCGGTAACCAATGAGCAGTTCTTC
TRBV12-3/TRBV12-4	.	TRBJ2-1	TRBD2	CASSHSGSTDEQFF	TGTGCCAGCAGCCATAGCGGGAGCACCGATGAGCAGTTCTTC
TRBV6-6	.	TRBJ1-1	.	CASLETGRQYTEAFF	TGTGCCAGCCTAGAGACGGGACGCCAATACACTGAAGCTTTCTTT
TRBV7-9	.	TRBJ1-1	.	CASSWVKGVTEAFF	TGTGCCAGCAGCTGGGTGAAGGGGGTGACTGAAGCTTTCTTT
TRBV29-1	.	TRBJ2-3	.	CSVVGGVPSTDTQYF	TGCAGCGTTGTAGGGGGGGTCCCTAGCACAGATACGCAGTATTTT
TRBV29-1	few	TRBJ2-3	.	CSVEGAGRTDTQYF	TGCAGCGTTGAAGGGGCAGGAAGGACAGATACGCAGTATTTT
TRBV29-1	many	TRBJ2-1	TRBD2	CSVEPLAGVSYNEQFF	TGCAGCGTTGAACCTTTAGCGGGAGTTTCCTACAATGAGCAGTTCTTC
TRBV12-3/TRBV12-4	few	TRBJ2-5	.	CASSLPRFQETQYF	TGTGCCAGCAGCCTCCCTCGGTTCCAAGAGACCCAGTACTTC
TRBV10-3	many	TRBJ1-4	.	CAISDKGGYEKLFF	TGTGCCATCAGTGACAAGGGGGGTTATGAAAAACTGTTTTTT
TRBV7-9	.	TRBJ2-1	TRBD2	CASSLAGGPHEQFF	TGTGCCAGCAGCTTAGCGGGAGGGCCCCATGAGCAGTTCTTC
TRBV5-6	few	TRBJ2-7	.	CASSLGREIYDYEQYF	TGTGCCAGCAGCTTGGGCAGGGAAATTTATGACTACGAGCAGTACTTC
TRBV2	few	TRBJ2-1	TRBD2	CAREQIAGGNEQFF	TGTGCCAGGGAGCAGATAGCGGGAGGGAATGAGCAGTTCTTC
TRBV7-9	few	TRBJ2-1	TRBD2	CASSLIRAGDWAINEQFF	TGTGCCAGCAGCTTAATTCGGGCGGGGGACTGGGCCATCAATGAGCAGTTCTTC
TRBV12-3/TRBV12-4	.	TRBJ2-1	TRBD2	CASIHVAGGPYNEQFF	TGTGCCAGCATCCACGTCGCGGGGGGCCCCTACAATGAGCAGTTCTTC
TRBV12-3/TRBV12-4	.	TRBJ2-2	TRBD2	CASSFQAGGLTGELFF	TGTGCCAGCAGTTTCCAAGCGGGGGGGCTGACCGGGGAGCTGTTTTTT
TRBV7-9	few	TRBJ2-1	.	CAAGWGGRYNEQFF	TGTGCCGCAGGGTGGGGGGGCCGCTACAATGAGCAGTTCTTC
TRBV20-1	few	TRBJ2-5	TRBD2	CSARPLAVETQYF	TGCAGTGCTAGACCCCTAGCGGTCGAGACCCAGTACTTC
TRBV5-5	.	TRBJ1-6	.	CASSLGRLDSPLHF	TGTGCCAGCAGCTTGGGCAGATTAGATTCACCCCTCCACTTT
TRBV27	.	TRBJ1-6	.	CATRQDFYNSPLHF	TGTGCCACCCGACAGGATTTCTATAATTCACCCCTCCACTTT
TRBV15	.	TRBJ2-4	TRBD1	CATSGGQQNIQYF	TGTGCCACCAGCGGGGGACAGCAAAACATTCAGTACTTC
TRBV6-2/TRBV6-3	.	TRBJ2-1	TRBD1	CASSKQGVVSYNEQFF	TGTGCCAGCAGTAAACAGGGGGTTGTGTCCTACAATGAGCAGTTCTTC
TRBV11-2	.	TRBJ2-3	.	CASSLDYEDVVEDTQYF	TGTGCCAGCAGCTTAGATTACGAGGACGTGGTAGAAGATACGCAGTATTTT
TRBV27	many	TRBJ2-3	.	CASSLSTKDTQYF	TGTGCCAGCAGTTTGTCGACGAAAGATACGCAGTATTTT
TRBV29-1	.	TRBJ2-1	TRBD2	CSVDGPSGGFGNEQFF	TGCAGCGTTGATGGGCCTAGCGGCGGCTTCGGCAATGAGCAGTTCTTC
TRBV20-1	.	TRBJ2-3	.	CSVYRATGTDTQYF	TGCAGTGTTTACAGGGCCACAGGCACAGATACGCAGTATTTT
TRBV14	.	TRBJ2-3	.	CASSSRRASTDTQYF	TGTGCCAGCAGCTCCCGACGGGCAAGTACAGATACGCAGTATTTT
TRBV7-9	many	TRBJ2-5	.	CASSFSEETQYF	TGTGCCAGCAGCTTTTCCGAGGAGACCCAGTACTTC
TRBV20-1	.	TRBJ2-1	.	CSARFGSGANEQFF	TGCAGTGCTAGATTCGGTAGCGGTGCCAATGAGCAGTTCTTC
TRBV28	few	TRBJ2-3	TRBD2	CASSLGTSGRWKTDTQYF	TGTGCCAGCAGTTTGGGGACTAGCGGGAGGTGGAAGACAGATACGCAGTATTTT
TRBV5-1	few	TRBJ1-1	TRBD1	CASINPTGAGTEAFF	TGCGCCAGCATCAATCCTACAGGGGCGGGTACTGAAGCTTTCTTT
TRBV7-2	.	TRBJ2-3	TRBD1	CASSLPGQGSDTQYF	TGTGCCAGCAGCTTGCCGGGACAGGGGTCAGATACGCAGTATTTT
TRBV7-9	.	TRBJ2-5	.	CASSLALTLQETQYF	TGTGCCAGCAGCTTAGCGCTGACACTACAAGAGACCCAGTACTTC
TRBV30	few	TRBJ2-3	TRBD2	CAWSTSSGILDTQYF	TGTGCCTGGAGTACCTCTAGCGGGATTTTAGATACGCAGTATTTT
TRBV4-1	few	TRBJ2-7	.	CASSLGQGRGRSYEQYF	TGCGCCAGCAGCCTCGGTCAGGGGCGGGGGAGGTCGTACGAGCAGTACTTC
TRBV4-2	.	TRBJ2-7	TRBD2	CASSQDGLAEYKQYF	TGTGCCAGCAGCCAAGATGGACTAGCGGAGTACAAGCAGTACTTC
TRBV6-5	.	TRBJ1-5	TRBD1	CASSTDRGGNQPQHF	TGTGCCAGCAGCACAGACAGGGGGGGCAATCAGCCCCAGCATTTT
TRBV4-3	.	TRBJ2-5	.	CASSQVREETQYF	TGCGCCAGCAGCCAAGTGAGGGAAGAGACCCAGTACTTC
TRBV15	few	TRBJ2-7	TRBD1	CATEDSGTGGEQYF	TGTGCCACCGAGGATTCCGGGACAGGGGGCGAGCAGTACTTC
TRBV4-2	few	TRBJ2-1	.	CASSQDPGGVAGAEQFF	TGTGCCAGCAGCCAAGATCCGGGTGGTGTAGCAGGGGCTGAGCAGTTCTTC
TRBV20-1	.	TRBJ2-7	.	CSARGPPKVYEQYF	TGCAGTGCTAGAGGGCCCCCGAAGGTCTACGAGCAGTACTTC
TRBV20-1	few	TRBJ2-7	TRBD1	CSGSRQGVSYEQYF	TGCAGTGGTAGTAGACAGGGAGTCTCCTACGAGCAGTACTTC
TRBV5-1	.	TRBJ1-3	.	CASSLIGSGNTIYF	TGCGCCAGCAGCTTAATAGGATCGGGAAACACCATATATTTT
TRBV25-1	.	TRBJ2-3	.	CARGRRHTDTQYF	TGTGCCAGGGGACGCAGGCACACAGATACGCAGTATTTT
TRBV7-3	many	TRBJ2-5	TRBD2	CASSLTGTTSGETQYF	TGTGCCAGCAGCTTAACGGGGACTACCAGCGGGGAGACCCAGTACTTC
TRBV25-1	few	TRBJ1-2	.	CASRGSDITTYGYTF	TGTGCCAGCAGGGGCTCGGACATTACGACCTATGGCTACACCTTC
TRBV20-1	few	TRBJ2-1	TRBD2	CSALGGSYNEQFF	TGCAGTGCTTTGGGGGGGTCCTACAATGAGCAGTTCTTC
TRBV24-1	.	TRBJ2-2	.	CATALDTGELFF	TGTGCCACAGCCCTGGACACCGGGGAGCTGTTTTTT
TRBV5-1	.	TRBJ2-5	.	CASSLSAGTQETQYF	TGCGCCAGCAGCTTATCAGCCGGGACTCAAGAGACCCAGTACTTC
TRBV3-1	.	TRBJ2-7	TRBD1	CASSQGTGGSLYEQYF	TGTGCCAGCAGCCAAGGCACAGGGGGCTCTCTATACGAGCAGTACTTC